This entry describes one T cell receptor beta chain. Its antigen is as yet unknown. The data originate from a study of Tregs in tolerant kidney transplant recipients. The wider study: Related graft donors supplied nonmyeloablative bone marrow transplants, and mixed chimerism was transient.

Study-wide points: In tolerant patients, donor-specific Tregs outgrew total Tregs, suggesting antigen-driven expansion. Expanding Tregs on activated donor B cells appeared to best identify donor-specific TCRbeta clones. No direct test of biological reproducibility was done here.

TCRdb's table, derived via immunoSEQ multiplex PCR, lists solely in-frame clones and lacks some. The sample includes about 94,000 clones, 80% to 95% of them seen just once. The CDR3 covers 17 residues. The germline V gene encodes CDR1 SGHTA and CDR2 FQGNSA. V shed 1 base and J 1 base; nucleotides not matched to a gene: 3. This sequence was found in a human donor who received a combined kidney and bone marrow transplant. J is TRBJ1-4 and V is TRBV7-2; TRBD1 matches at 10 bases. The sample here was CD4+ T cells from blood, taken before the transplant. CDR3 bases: TGTGCCAGCAGCTTAGGGGACAGGGGTGGAACTAATGAAAAACTGTTTTTT. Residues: CASSLGDRGGTNEKLFF.